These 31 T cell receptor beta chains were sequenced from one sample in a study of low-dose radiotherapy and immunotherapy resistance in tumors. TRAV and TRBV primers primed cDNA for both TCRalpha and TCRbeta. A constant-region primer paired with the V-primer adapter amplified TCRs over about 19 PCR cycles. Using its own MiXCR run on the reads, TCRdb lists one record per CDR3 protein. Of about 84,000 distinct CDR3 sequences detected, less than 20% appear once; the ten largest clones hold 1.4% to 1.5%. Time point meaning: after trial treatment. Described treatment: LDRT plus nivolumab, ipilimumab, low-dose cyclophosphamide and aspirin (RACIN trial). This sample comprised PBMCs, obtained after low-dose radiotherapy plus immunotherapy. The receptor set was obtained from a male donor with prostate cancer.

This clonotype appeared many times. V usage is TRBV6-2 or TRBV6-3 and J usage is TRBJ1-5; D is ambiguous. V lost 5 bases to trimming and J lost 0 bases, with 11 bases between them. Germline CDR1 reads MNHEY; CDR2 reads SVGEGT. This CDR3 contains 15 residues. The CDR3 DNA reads TGTGCCAGCAGTACCATGGGAAATAGCAATCAGCCCCAGCATTTT. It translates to CASSTMGNSNQPQHF.

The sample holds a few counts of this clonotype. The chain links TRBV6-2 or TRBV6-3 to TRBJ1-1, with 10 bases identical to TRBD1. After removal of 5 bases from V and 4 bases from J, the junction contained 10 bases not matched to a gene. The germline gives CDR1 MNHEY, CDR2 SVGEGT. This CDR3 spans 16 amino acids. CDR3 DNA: TGTGCCAGCAGTCTGAGACAGGGGGCTTCGGCCACTGAAGCTTTCTTT. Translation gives CASSLRQGASATEAFF.

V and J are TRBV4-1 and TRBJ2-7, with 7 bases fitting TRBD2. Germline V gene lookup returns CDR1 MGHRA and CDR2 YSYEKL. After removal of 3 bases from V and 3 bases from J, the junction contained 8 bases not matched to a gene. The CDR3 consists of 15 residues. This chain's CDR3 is CASSHRAGTLYEQYF. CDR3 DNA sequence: TGCGCCAGCAGCCACCGAGCGGGAACTCTCTACGAGCAGTACTTC.

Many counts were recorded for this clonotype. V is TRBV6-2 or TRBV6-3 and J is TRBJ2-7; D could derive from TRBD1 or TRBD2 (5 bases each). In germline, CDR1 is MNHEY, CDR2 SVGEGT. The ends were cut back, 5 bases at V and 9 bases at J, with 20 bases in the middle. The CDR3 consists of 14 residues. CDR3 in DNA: TGTGCCAGCAGTCCAACGGGACCCTCCTCTAGGCAGTACTTC. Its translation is CASSPTGPSSRQYF.

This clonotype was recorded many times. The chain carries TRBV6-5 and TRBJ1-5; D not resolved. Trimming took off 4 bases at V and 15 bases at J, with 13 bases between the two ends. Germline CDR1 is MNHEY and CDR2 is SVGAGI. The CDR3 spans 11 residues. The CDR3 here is CASSSTGHLHF. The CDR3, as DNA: TGTGCCAGCAGTTCAACGGGCCATTTGCATTTT.

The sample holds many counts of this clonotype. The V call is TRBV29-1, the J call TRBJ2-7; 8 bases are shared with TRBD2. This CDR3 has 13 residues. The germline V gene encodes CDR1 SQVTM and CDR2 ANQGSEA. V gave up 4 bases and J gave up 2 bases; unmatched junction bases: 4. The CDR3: CSVVAGGTYEQYF. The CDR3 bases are TGCAGCGTTGTGGCGGGAGGAACCTACGAGCAGTACTTC.

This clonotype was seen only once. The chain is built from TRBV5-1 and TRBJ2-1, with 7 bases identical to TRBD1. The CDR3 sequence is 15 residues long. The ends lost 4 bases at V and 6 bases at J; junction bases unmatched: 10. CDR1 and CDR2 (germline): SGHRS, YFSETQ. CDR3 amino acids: CASSLTLTGFNEQFF. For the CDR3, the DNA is TGCGCCAGCAGCCTCACGTTGACAGGGTTCAATGAGCAGTTCTTC.

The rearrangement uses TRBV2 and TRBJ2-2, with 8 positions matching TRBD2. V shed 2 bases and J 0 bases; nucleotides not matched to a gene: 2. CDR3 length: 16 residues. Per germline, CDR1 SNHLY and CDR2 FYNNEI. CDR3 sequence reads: CASSEIAGTNTGELFF. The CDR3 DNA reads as TGTGCCAGCAGTGAAATAGCGGGGACGAACACCGGGGAGCTGTTTTTT. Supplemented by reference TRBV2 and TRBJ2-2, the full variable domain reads EPEVTQTPSHQVTQMGQEVILRCVPISNHLYFYWYRQILGQKVEFLVSFYNNEISEKSEIFDDQFSVERPDGSNFTLKIRSTKLEDSAMYFCASSEIAGTNTGELFFGEGSRLTVL.

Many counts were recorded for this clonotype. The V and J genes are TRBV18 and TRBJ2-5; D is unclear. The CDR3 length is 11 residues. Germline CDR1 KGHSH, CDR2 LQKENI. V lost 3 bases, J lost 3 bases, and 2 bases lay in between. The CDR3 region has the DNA TGTGCCAGCTCACCTAAAGAGACCCAGTACTTC. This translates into CASSPKETQYF. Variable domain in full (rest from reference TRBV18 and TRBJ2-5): NAGVMQNPRHLVRRRGQEARLRCSPMKGHSHVYWYRQLPEEGLKFMVYLQKENIIDESGMPKERFSAEFPKEGPSILRIQQVVRGDSAAYFCASSPKETQYFGPGTRLLVL.

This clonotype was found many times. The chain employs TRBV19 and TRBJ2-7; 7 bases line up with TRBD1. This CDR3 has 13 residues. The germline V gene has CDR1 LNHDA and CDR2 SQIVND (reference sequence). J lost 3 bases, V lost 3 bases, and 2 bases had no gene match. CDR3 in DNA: TGTGCCAGTAGTATGGGGGACAGCTACGAGCAGTACTTC. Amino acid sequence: CASSMGDSYEQYF.

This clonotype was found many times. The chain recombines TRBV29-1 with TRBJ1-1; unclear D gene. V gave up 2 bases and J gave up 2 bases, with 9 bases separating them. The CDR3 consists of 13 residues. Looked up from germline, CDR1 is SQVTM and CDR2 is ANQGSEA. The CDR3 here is CSVEITVNTEAFF. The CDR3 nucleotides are TGCAGCGTTGAAATTACAGTTAACACTGAAGCTTTCTTT.

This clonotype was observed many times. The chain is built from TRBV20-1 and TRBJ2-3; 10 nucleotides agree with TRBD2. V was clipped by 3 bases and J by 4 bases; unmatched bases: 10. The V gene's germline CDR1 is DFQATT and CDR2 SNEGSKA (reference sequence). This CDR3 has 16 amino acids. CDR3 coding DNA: TGCAGTGCTAGCCCCCTAGCGGGAGCCGGTGCAGATACGCAGTATTTT. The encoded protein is CSASPLAGAGADTQYF.

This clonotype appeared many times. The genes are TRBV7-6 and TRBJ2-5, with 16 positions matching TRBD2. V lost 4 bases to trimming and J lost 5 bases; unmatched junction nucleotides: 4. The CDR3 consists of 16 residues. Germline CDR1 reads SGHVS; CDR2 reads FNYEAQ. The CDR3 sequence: CASSSGLAGGQETQYF. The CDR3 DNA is TGTGCCAGCAGCTCGGGACTAGCGGGAGGGCAGGAGACCCAGTACTTC.

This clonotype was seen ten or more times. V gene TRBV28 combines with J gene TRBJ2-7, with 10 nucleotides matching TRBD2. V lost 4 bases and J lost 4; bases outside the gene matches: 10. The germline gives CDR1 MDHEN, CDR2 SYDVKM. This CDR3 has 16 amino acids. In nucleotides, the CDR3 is TGTGCCAGCAGTTACCTAGCGGGAGCCCCAAGGTACGAGCAGTACTTC. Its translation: CASSYLAGAPRYEQYF.

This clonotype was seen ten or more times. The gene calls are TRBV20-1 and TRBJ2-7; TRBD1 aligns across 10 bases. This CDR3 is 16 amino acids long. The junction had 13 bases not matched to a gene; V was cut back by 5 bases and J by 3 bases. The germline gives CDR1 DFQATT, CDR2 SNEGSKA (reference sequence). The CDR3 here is CSAPTLRTGGLYEQYF. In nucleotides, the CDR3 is TGCAGTGCTCCGACACTTAGGACAGGGGGACTCTACGAGCAGTACTTC.

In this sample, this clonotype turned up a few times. The CDR3 protein is CAITLEQFF. Here the CDR3 DNA reads TGTGCCATCACACTGGAGCAGTTCTTC. This sequence joins TRBV10-3 and TRBJ2-1; D gene ambiguous. Germline lookup yields CDR1 ENHRY and CDR2 SYGVKD. CDR3 length: 9 amino acids. V lost 7 bases and J 10 bases, leaving 5 bases between the germline ends.

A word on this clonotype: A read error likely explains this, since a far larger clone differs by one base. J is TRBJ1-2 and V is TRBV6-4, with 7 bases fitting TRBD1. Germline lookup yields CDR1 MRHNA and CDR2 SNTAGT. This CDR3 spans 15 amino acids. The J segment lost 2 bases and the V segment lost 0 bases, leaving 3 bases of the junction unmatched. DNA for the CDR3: TGTGCCAGCAGTGACTCCGGGACAGAGAACTATGGCTACACCTTC. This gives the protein CASSDSGTENYGYTF.

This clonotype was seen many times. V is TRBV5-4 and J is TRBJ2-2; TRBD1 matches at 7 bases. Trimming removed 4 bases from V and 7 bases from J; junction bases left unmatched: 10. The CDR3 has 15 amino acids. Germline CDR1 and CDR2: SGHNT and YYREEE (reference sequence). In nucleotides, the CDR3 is TGTGCCAGCAGCCCCTACACAGGGGTTAACGGGGAGCTGTTTTTT. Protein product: CASSPYTGVNGELFF.

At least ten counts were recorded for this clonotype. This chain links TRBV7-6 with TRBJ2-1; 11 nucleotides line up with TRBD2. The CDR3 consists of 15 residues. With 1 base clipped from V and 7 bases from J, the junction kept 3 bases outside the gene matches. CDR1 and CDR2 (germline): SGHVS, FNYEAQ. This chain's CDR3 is CASSLGWTSGNEQFF. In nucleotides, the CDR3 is TGTGCCAGCAGCTTAGGTTGGACTAGCGGGAATGAGCAGTTCTTC.

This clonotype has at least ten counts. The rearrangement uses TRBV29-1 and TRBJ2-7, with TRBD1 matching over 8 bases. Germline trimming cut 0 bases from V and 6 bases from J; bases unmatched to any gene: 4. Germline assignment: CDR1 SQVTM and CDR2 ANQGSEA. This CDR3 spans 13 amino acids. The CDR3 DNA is TGCAGCGTTGAAGACGACAGGGGTGGCGAGCAGTACTTC. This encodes CSVEDDRGGEQYF.

Here the CDR3 reads CAWSKKTSAAGELFF. For the CDR3, the DNA is TGTGCCTGGAGTAAGAAGACTAGCGCCGCCGGGGAGCTGTTTTTT. The chain uses TRBV30 and TRBJ2-2; TRBD2 aligns across 8 bases. Trimming removed 2 bases from V and 6 bases from J; junction bases left unmatched: 8. Germline V gene lookup returns CDR1 GTSNPN and CDR2 SVGIG (reference sequence). The CDR3 runs 15 residues.

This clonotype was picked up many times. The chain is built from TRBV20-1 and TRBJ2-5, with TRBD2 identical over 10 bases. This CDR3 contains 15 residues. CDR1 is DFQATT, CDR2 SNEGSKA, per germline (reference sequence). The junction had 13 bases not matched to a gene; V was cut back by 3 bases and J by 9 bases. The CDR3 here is CSARGGALAGDPQYF. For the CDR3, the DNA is TGCAGTGCTAGGGGTGGGGCCCTAGCGGGAGATCCCCAGTACTTC.

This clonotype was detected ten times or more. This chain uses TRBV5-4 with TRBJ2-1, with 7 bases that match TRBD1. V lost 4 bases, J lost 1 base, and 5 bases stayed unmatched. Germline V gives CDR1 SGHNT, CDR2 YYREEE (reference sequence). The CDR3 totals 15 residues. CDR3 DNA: TGTGCCAGCAGCCCTGCAGGGGGTTCCTACAATGAGCAGTTCTTC. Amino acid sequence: CASSPAGGSYNEQFF.

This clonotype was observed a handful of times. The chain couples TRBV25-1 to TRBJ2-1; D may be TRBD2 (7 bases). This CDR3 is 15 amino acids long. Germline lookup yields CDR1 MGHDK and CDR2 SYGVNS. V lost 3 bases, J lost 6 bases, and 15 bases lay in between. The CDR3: CASSDRGRASNEQFF. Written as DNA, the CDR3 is TGTGCCAGCAGTGATAGGGGGAGGGCCTCCAATGAGCAGTTCTTC.

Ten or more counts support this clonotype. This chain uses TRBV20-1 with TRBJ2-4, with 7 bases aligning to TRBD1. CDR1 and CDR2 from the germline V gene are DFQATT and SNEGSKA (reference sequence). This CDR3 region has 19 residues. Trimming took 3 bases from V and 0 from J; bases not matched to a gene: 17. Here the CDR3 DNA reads TGCAGTGCTAGGCCCCAAGGGGGCGGGCAGCCACTAGCCAAAAACATTCAGTACTTC. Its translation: CSARPQGGGQPLAKNIQYF.

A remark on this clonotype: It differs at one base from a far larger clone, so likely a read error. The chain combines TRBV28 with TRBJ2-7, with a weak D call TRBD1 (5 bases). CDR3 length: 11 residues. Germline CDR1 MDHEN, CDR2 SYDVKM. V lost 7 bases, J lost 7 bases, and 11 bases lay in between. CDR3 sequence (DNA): TGTGCCAGCACCAAGGGGCTGGAGCAGTACTTC. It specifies CASTKGLEQYF.

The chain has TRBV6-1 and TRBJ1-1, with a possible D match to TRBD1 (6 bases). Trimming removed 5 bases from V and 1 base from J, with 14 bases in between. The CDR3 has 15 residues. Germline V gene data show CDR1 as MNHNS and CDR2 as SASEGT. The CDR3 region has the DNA TGTGCCAGCAGTACCCTCTCGACAGGGAACACTGAAGCTTTCTTT. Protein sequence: CASSTLSTGNTEAFF.

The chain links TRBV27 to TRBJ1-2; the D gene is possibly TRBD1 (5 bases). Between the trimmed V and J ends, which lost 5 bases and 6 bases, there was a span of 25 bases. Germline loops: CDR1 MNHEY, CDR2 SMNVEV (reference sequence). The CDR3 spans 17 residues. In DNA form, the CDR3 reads TGTGCCAGCAGTCCCATCCTTTACGGGACGTATGGACATGGCTACACCTTC. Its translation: CASSPILYGTYGHGYTF.

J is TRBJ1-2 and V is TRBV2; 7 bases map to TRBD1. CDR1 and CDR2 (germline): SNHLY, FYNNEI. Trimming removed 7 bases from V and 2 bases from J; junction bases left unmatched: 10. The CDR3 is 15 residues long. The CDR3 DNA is TGTGCCAGCACTCTATCGAGACAGGGAAACTATGGCTACACCTTC. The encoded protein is CASTLSRQGNYGYTF.

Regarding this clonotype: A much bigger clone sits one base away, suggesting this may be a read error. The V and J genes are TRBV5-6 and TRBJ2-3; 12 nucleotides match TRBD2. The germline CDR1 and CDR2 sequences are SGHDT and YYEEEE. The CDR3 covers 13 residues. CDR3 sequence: CASSRLAGDTEYF. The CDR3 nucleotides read TGTGCCAGCTCAAGACTAGCGGGAGATACGGAGTATTTT. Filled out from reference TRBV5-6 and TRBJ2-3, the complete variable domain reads DAGVTQSPTHLIKTRGQQVTLRCSPKSGHDTVSWYQQALGQGPQFIFQYYEEEERQRGNFPDRFSGHQFPNYSSELNVNALLLGDSALYLCASSRLAGDTEYFGPGTRLTVL.

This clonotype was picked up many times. CDR3 loop: CSVEGTSGRRRVAKNIQYF. In DNA form, the CDR3 reads TGCAGCGTTGAGGGGACTAGCGGGAGGCGCCGGGTAGCCAAAAACATTCAGTACTTC. The rearrangement uses TRBV29-1 and TRBJ2-4; the match to TRBD2 covers 15 bases. CDR1 is SQVTM, CDR2 ANQGSEA, per germline. The CDR3 is made up of 19 amino acids. Trimming removed 3 bases from V and 0 bases from J; junction bases left unmatched: 9.